The 32 T cell receptor beta chains in this list originate from one sample, sequenced in a study of T cells in localized non-small cell lung cancer. The data were produced by immunoSEQ multiplex PCR, yet TCRdb's version contains in-frame clones alone and is incomplete. The data show 75,000 to 95,000 clones, over 70% seen once. Sequencing was performed on PBMCs, taken before any cancer treatment. All receptors come from a man between 40 and 70 years old with stage II squamous cell lung carcinoma.

The V call is TRBV4-3, the J call TRBJ2-6; D gene ambiguous. Germline V gene lookup returns CDR1 LGHNA and CDR2 YSLEER. Trimming stripped 1 base from V and 4 bases from J, with 17 bases between. The CDR3 length is 18 residues. Here the CDR3 reads CASSQVFYVESGANVLTF. CDR3 DNA sequence: TGCGCCAGCAGCCAAGTGTTTTACGTTGAATCCGGGGCCAACGTCCTGACTTTC.

The chain employs TRBV9 and TRBJ2-7; no reliable D call. Germline assignment: CDR1 SGDLS and CDR2 YYNGEE. The CDR3 has 13 amino acids. V was shortened by 3 bases and J by 5 bases, with 12 bases between the two germline ends. CDR3 in amino acids: CASSAHVADEQYF. The CDR3 DNA reads TGTGCCAGCAGCGCCCACGTGGCGGACGAGCAGTACTTC.

The chain uses TRBV14 and TRBJ2-3, with D unclear. The ends were cut back, 0 bases at V and 5 bases at J, with 6 bases in the middle. Germline V gene lookup returns CDR1 SGHDN and CDR2 FVKESK. The CDR3 is 13 residues long. The CDR3 nucleotides read TGTGCCAGCAGCCAAGATTTGGAAGATACGCAGTATTTT. As protein: CASSQDLEDTQYF.

The gene calls are TRBV5-1 and TRBJ2-1; TRBD1 aligns across 7 bases. The CDR3 length is 18 residues. V lost 4 bases to trimming and J lost 8 bases; unmatched junction nucleotides: 21. CDR1 and CDR2 from the germline V gene are SGHRS and YFSETQ. The CDR3 protein is CASSPIDREQLLSDEQFF. In DNA form, the CDR3 reads TGCGCCAGCAGCCCGATCGACAGGGAACAGCTTTTGAGCGATGAGCAGTTCTTC.

This chain uses TRBV11-1 with TRBJ2-1, with D hard to call. Germline loops: CDR1 SGHAT, CDR2 FQDESV (reference sequence). Between the trimmed V and J ends, which lost 4 bases and 9 bases, there was a span of 16 bases. This CDR3 is built from 14 residues. Here the CDR3 DNA reads TGTGCCAGCAGCTCAGCCGCATCCTGGGGTGAGCAGTTCTTC. Protein: CASSSAASWGEQFF.

This clone was counted a few times. CDR3 nucleotides: TGTGCCAGCACCCTGGGAAGGGACTATGGCTACACCTTC. It codes for CASTLGRDYGYTF. V usage is TRBV5-4 and J usage is TRBJ1-2; D is uncertain. The CDR3 extends over 13 amino acids. The V end was cut by 6 bases, the J end by 3 bases, with 12 bases between. Per the germline V gene, CDR1 is SGHNT and CDR2 is YYREEE (reference sequence).

This clone occurred once. The rearrangement joins TRBV11-2 to TRBJ1-3; D is possibly TRBD1 (5 bases). Between the trimmed V and J ends, which lost 1 base and 0 bases, there was a span of 10 bases. Germline CDR1 reads SGHAT; CDR2 reads FQNNGV. The CDR3 has 16 amino acids. CDR3 nucleotides: TGTGCCAGCAGCTTAGTGCCGACAGTCTCTGGAAACACCATATATTTT. Its translation is CASSLVPTVSGNTIYF.

This clone was seen a handful of times. This rearrangement joins TRBV4-1 to TRBJ1-6, with 7 bases fitting TRBD1. The V segment lost 2 bases and the J segment 7 bases; nucleotides outside the gene matches: 8. Germline V gene sequence: CDR1 MGHRA, CDR2 YSYEKL. The CDR3 length is 16 residues. DNA of the CDR3: TGCGCCAGCAGCCAACATCCGCCGACAGGGAATTCACCCCTCCACTTT. Amino acids: CASSQHPPTGNSPLHF.

The rearrangement uses TRBV28 and TRBJ2-5, with TRBD2 matching 9 bases. V lost 5 bases and J lost 4; bases outside the gene matches: 2. The germline CDR1 and CDR2 sequences are MDHEN and SYDVKM. There are 13 residues in the CDR3. Here the CDR3 DNA reads TGTGCCAGCAGTCTAGCGGGGTTAGAGACCCAGTACTTC. Its protein is CASSLAGLETQYF.

The chain combines TRBV11-2 with TRBJ1-2; D ambiguous. The CDR3 contains 15 residues. The germline gives CDR1 SGHAT, CDR2 FQNNGV. Trimming cost V 4 bases and J 3 bases, with 15 bases left between them. The CDR3 loop is CASSSPQSVYYGYTF. The CDR3 bases are TGTGCCAGCAGCTCACCTCAATCGGTTTACTATGGCTACACCTTC.

V and J are TRBV7-2 and TRBJ2-7; 10 nucleotides align to TRBD2. Looked up from germline, CDR1 is SGHTA and CDR2 is FQGNSA. Unmatched junction bases numbered 10, after V lost 4 bases and J lost 4 bases. The CDR3 is made up of 16 amino acids. Here the CDR3 DNA reads TGTGCCAGCAGCTGGGGAGGTAGCGGGGGGACATACGAGCAGTACTTC. It yields the protein CASSWGGSGGTYEQYF. Full variable domain (rest looked up from reference TRBV7-2 and TRBJ2-7): GAGVSQSPSNKVTEKGKDVELRCDPISGHTALYWYRQSLGQGLEFLIYFQGNSAPDKSGLPSDRFSAERTGGSVSTLTIQRTQQEDSAVYLCASSWGGSGGTYEQYFGPGTRLTVT.

V and J are TRBV28 and TRBJ1-6, with TRBD1 as a possible D gene (5 bases). Trimming removed 3 bases at V and 7 bases at J, with 10 bases between. The germline V gene has CDR1 MDHEN and CDR2 SYDVKM. The CDR3 length is 14 residues. The CDR3 spells CASSFGGRNSPLHF. Written as DNA, the CDR3 is TGTGCCAGCAGTTTCGGGGGAAGGAATTCACCCCTCCACTTT.

Points on this clone: The junction differs from germline at one of its ends, possibly a read error. The rearrangement uses TRBV29-1 and TRBJ2-3; 8 nucleotides agree with TRBD1. CDR3 size: 13 residues. Germline V gives CDR1 SQVTM, CDR2 ANQGSEA. The CDR3 sequence: CSVEGTGRDTQYF. Here the CDR3 DNA reads TGCAGCGTGGAAGGGACAGGCCGGGATACGCAGTATTTT.

This sequence joins TRBV7-2 and TRBJ1-1, with D unresolved. This CDR3 contains 13 residues. Germline-derived CDR1 and CDR2 are SGHTA and FQGNSA. Trimming took 2 bases from V and 1 from J, leaving 5 bases between them. CDR3 protein: CASSLQENTEAFF. The DNA of the CDR3 is TGTGCCAGCAGCTTACAGGAGAACACTGAAGCTTTCTTT.

This chain links TRBV11-2 with TRBJ2-7; 8 nucleotides line up with TRBD2. V trimming: 1 base; J trimming: 0 bases; junction bases outside the gene matches: 11. This CDR3 has 18 residues. The germline V gene has CDR1 SGHAT and CDR2 FQNNGV. CDR3: CASSLGTPSGGSSYEQYF. DNA for the CDR3: TGTGCCAGCAGCTTAGGTACCCCAAGCGGGGGTAGCTCCTACGAGCAGTACTTC.

The chain has TRBV5-1 and TRBJ2-2; 8 nucleotides align to TRBD1. The ends lost 9 bases at V and 5 bases at J; junction bases unmatched: 9. The germline gives CDR1 SGHRS, CDR2 YFSETQ. This CDR3 is 14 amino acids long. CDR3 protein: CATRGLPGTGELFF. For the CDR3, the DNA is TGCGCCACCAGGGGGCTCCCGGGGACCGGGGAGCTGTTTTTT.

This clone was found once. The chain links TRBV10-3 to TRBJ1-6, with 7 bases aligning to TRBD1. The CDR3 runs 12 residues. Germline loops: CDR1 ENHRY, CDR2 SYGVKD. V lost 4 bases and J lost 9; bases outside the gene matches: 0. Here the CDR3 DNA reads TGTGCCATCAGTGGACAGGGTTCACCCCTCCACTTT. Translated, it gives CAISGQGSPLHF.

This clone was seen more than once but under ten times. The chain carries TRBV5-6 and TRBJ1-5; D gene unclear. Germline loops: CDR1 SGHDT, CDR2 YYEEEE. CDR3 length equals 15 residues. Between the trimmed V and J ends, which lost 0 bases and 1 base, there was a span of 8 bases. CDR3 bases: TGTGCCAGCAGCTTGGAAGGGTACAGCAATCAGCCCCAGCATTTT. Encoded protein: CASSLEGYSNQPQHF.

This clone was detected a few times. The chain is built from TRBV7-9 and TRBJ2-7, with D unresolved. Germline CDR1 and CDR2: SEHNR and FQNEAQ (reference sequence). Trimming left V 1 base short and J 2 bases short, with 9 bases between. The CDR3 has 14 amino acids. CDR3 nucleotides: TGTGCCAGCAGCTTAGTCGACAAGACCTACGAGCAGTACTTC. It specifies CASSLVDKTYEQYF. Supplemented by reference TRBV7-9 and TRBJ2-7, the full variable domain reads DTGVSQNPRHKITKRGQNVTFRCDPISEHNRLYWYRQTLGQGPEFLTYFQNEAQLEKSRLLSDRFSAERPKGSFSTLEIQRTEQGDSAMYLCASSLVDKTYEQYFGPGTRLTVT.

The chain joins TRBV4-2 to TRBJ2-6; D unresolved. The V and J ends lost 0 bases and 0 bases respectively, with 6 bases between them. The CDR3 covers 16 residues. Germline V gene lookup returns CDR1 LGHNA and CDR2 YNFKEQ. CDR3 loop: CASSQDVSSGANVLTF. DNA of the CDR3: TGTGCCAGCAGCCAAGATGTGAGCTCTGGGGCCAACGTCCTGACTTTC.

The chain links TRBV4-1 to TRBJ2-3, with D uncertain. The V and J ends lost 4 bases and 4 bases respectively, with 9 bases between them. The germline CDR1 and CDR2 sequences are MGHRA and YSYEKL. The CDR3 has 13 amino acids. CDR3 sequence reads: CASSPGWPDTQYF. Written as DNA, the CDR3 is TGCGCCAGCAGCCCCGGCTGGCCAGATACGCAGTATTTT.

This chain uses TRBV7-9 with TRBJ2-1; TRBD2 agrees at 7 bases. The CDR3 runs 15 residues. In germline, CDR1 is SEHNR, CDR2 FQNEAQ (reference sequence). J was trimmed by 0 bases and V by 5 bases; bases with no gene match: 4. CDR3 region: CASSPSGNSYNEQFF. The CDR3 DNA is TGTGCCAGCAGCCCCAGCGGGAACTCCTACAATGAGCAGTTCTTC.

The rearrangement uses TRBV5-1 and TRBJ2-5; 8 nucleotides line up with TRBD2. The V gene's germline CDR1 is SGHRS and CDR2 YFSETQ. The CDR3 has 15 amino acids. The V and J ends lost 5 bases and 0 bases, in that order; junction bases with no gene match: 6. CDR3 region: CASSAGGGYQETQYF. The CDR3 region has the DNA TGCGCCAGCAGTGCCGGCGGGGGGTACCAAGAGACCCAGTACTTC. The variable domain in full, completed from reference TRBV5-1 and TRBJ2-5, reads KAGVTQTPRYLIKTRGQQVTLSCSPISGHRSVSWYQQTPGQGLQFLFEYFSETQRNKGNFPGRFSGRQFSNSRSEMNVSTLELGDSALYLCASSAGGGYQETQYFGPGTRLLVL.

Here the CDR3 reads CASSNTGGYTF. The CDR3, as DNA: TGTGCCAGCAGCAATACTGGGGGCTACACCTTC. V gene TRBV6-5 combines with J gene TRBJ1-2; D unresolved. V shed 6 bases and J shed 8 bases, with 10 bases lying between them. The CDR3 totals 11 residues. Germline CDR1 and CDR2: MNHEY and SVGAGI.

This chain connects TRBV5-1 to TRBJ2-7, with D possibly TRBD1 on 6 matching bases. CDR1 is SGHRS, CDR2 YFSETQ, per germline. This CDR3 contains 14 residues. V lost 7 bases and J 1 base, leaving 15 bases between the germline ends. CDR3 bases: TGCGCCAGCCGCCCAGGGGAGTGGTCCTACGAGCAGTACTTC. Protein sequence: CASRPGEWSYEQYF. The full variable domain, rest sourced from reference TRBV5-1 and TRBJ2-7, is KAGVTQTPRYLIKTRGQQVTLSCSPISGHRSVSWYQQTPGQGLQFLFEYFSETQRNKGNFPGRFSGRQFSNSRSEMNVSTLELGDSALYLCASRPGEWSYEQYFGPGTRLTVT.

The J gene is TRBJ1-4, the V gene TRBV29-1; weak D call: TRBD1 (5 bases). Germline values: CDR1 SQVTM, CDR2 ANQGSEA. This CDR3 is 13 amino acids long. With 4 bases removed from V and 5 bases from J, the gap between germline ends came to 11 bases. CDR3 in amino acids: CSVGGGYNEKLFF. In nucleotides, the CDR3 is TGCAGCGTTGGTGGGGGGTACAATGAAAAACTGTTTTTT. Full variable domain (rest looked up from reference TRBV29-1 and TRBJ1-4): SAVISQKPSRDICQRGTSLTIQCQVDSQVTMMFWYRQQPGQSLTLIATANQGSEATYESGFVIDKFPISRPNLTFSTLTVSNMSPEDSSIYLCSVGGGYNEKLFFGSGTQLSVL.

This rearrangement joins TRBV28 to TRBJ1-5; D perhaps matches TRBD1 (6 bases). This CDR3 spans 15 amino acids. The germline V gene encodes CDR1 MDHEN and CDR2 SYDVKM. Trimming pared 1 base from V and 2 bases from J, leaving 9 bases between. The CDR3 nucleotides read TGTGCCAGCAGTTTATCCCCAGGGGGCAATCAGCCCCAGCATTTT. Amino acids: CASSLSPGGNQPQHF. The whole variable domain, filled in from reference TRBV28 and TRBJ1-5, reads DVKVTQSSRYLVKRTGEKVFLECVQDMDHENMFWYRQDPGLGLRLIYFSYDVKMKEKGDIPEGYSVSREKKERFSLILESASTNQTSMYLCASSLSPGGNQPQHFGDGTRLSIL.

The chain employs TRBV11-2 and TRBJ2-3; 8 nucleotides line up with TRBD2. The CDR3 is 16 amino acids. Germline V lookup: CDR1 SGHAT, CDR2 FQNNGV. The V segment lost 3 bases and the J segment 3 bases; nucleotides outside the gene matches: 8. CDR3 region: CASSFHSGRATDTQYF. The CDR3 bases are TGTGCCAGCAGCTTCCACAGCGGGAGAGCTACAGATACGCAGTATTTT. Full variable domain (outside the CDR3, taken from reference TRBV11-2 and TRBJ2-3): EAGVAQSPRYKIIEKRQSVAFWCNPISGHATLYWYQQILGQGPKLLIQFQNNGVVDDSQLPKDRFSAERLKGVDSTLKIQPAKLEDSAVYLCASSFHSGRATDTQYFGPGTRLTVL.

The chain recombines TRBV7-9 with TRBJ1-1, with D possibly TRBD1 on 6 matching bases. The germline V and J ends were trimmed by 2 bases and 1 base, with 8 bases remaining between them. Germline V CDR1 and CDR2: SEHNR, FQNEAQ (reference sequence). CDR3 size: 14 residues. CDR3 in DNA: TGTGCCAGCAGCTTATTGGACAGGAACACTGAAGCTTTCTTT. Protein: CASSLLDRNTEAFF.

The chain carries TRBV5-6 and TRBJ2-5; D uncertain. Trimming left V 1 base short and J 4 bases short, with 11 bases between. The CDR3 runs to 14 residues. Germline V gives CDR1 SGHDT, CDR2 YYEEEE. The CDR3 DNA sequence: TGTGCCAGCAGCTTGAGGCACCCGCTAGAGACCCAGTACTTC. Its translation: CASSLRHPLETQYF.

The CDR3 sequence: CASRPGAQETQYF. The CDR3 region has the DNA TGCGCCAGCAGGCCGGGAGCCCAAGAGACCCAGTACTTC. The chain combines TRBV5-1 with TRBJ2-5; D perhaps matches TRBD2 (6 bases). The CDR3 length is 13 residues. In germline, CDR1 is SGHRS, CDR2 YFSETQ. The V gene lost 5 bases and the J gene lost 1 base, with 9 bases spanning the gap.

The chain has TRBV7-8 and TRBJ2-1; a possible D gene is TRBD2 (6 bases). The V and J ends lost 4 bases and 3 bases respectively, with 13 bases between them. In germline, CDR1 is SGHVS, CDR2 FQNEAQ. This CDR3 region has 15 residues. The CDR3 here is CASSSAGTLYNEQFF. CDR3 DNA sequence: TGTGCCAGCAGCTCCGCCGGGACTCTCTACAATGAGCAGTTCTTC.